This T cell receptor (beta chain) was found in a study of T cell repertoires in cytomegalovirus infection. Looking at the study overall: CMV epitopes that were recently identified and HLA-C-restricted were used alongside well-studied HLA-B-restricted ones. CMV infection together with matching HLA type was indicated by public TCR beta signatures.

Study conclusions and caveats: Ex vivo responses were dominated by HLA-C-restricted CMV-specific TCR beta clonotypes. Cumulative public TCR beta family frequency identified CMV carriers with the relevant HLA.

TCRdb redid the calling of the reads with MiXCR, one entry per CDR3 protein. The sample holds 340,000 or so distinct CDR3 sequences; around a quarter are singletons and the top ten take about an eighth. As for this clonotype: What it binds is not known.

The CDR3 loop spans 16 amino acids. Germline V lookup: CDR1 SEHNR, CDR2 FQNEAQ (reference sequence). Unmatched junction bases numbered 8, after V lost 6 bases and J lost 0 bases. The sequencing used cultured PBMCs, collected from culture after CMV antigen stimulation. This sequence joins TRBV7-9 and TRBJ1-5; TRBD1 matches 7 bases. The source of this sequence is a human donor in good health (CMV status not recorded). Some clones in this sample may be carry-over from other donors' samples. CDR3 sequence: CASSPGGHGSNQPQHF. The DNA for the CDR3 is TGTGCCAGCAGTCCAGGGGGGCACGGTAGCAATCAGCCCCAGCATTTT.